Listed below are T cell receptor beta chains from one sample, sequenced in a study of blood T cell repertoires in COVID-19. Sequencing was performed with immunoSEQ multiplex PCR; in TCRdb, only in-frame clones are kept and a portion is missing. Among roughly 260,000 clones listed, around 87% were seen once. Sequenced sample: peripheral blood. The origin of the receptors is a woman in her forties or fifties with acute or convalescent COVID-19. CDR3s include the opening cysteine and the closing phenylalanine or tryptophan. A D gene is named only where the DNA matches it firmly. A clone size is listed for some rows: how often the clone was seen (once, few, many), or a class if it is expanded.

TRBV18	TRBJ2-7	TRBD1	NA	TGTGCCAGCTCACCCTGGACAGGGAACATTTCGGGAGAGCAGTACTTC	CASSPWTGNISGEQYF
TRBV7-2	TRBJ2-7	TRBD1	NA	TGTGCCAGCAGCCCGCGACAGGGTGGCGTGTACGAGCAGTACTTC	CASSPRQGGVYEQYF
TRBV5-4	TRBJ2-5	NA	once	TGTGCCAGCAGGGACGGAGGTAGTCGGACCCAGTACTTC	CASRDGGSRTQYF
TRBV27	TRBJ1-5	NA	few	TGTGCCAGCAGTTTATATGGCAATAGCAATCAGCCCCAGCATTTT	CASSLYGNSNQPQHF
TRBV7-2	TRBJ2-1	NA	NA	TGTGCCAGCAGCCCGGGACACCCAAACAATGAGCAGTTCTTC	CASSPGHPNNEQFF
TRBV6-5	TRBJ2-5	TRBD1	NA	TGTGCCAGCAGGGGGGACAGGGGTCTGTGGGAGACCCAGTACTTC	CASRGDRGLWETQYF
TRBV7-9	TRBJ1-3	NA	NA	TGTGCCAGCAGAGGGGGATTATCCTCTGGAAACACCATATATTTT	CASRGGLSSGNTIYF
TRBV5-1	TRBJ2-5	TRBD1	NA	TGCGCCAGCAGCTTCCGCGTAGGAACAGGGGAAGAGACCCAGTACTTC	CASSFRVGTGEETQYF
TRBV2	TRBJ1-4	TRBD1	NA	TGTGCCAGCAGTGCCCAACAGGGGTTACGGGAAAAACTGTTTTTT	CASSAQQGLREKLFF
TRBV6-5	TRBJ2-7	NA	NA	TGTGCCAGCAGCCAAGACACCTACGAGCAGTACTTC	CASSQDTYEQYF
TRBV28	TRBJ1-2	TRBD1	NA	TGTGCCAGCAGTCCCTGGACAGGGCAAACCGACTATGGCTACACCTTC	CASSPWTGQTDYGYTF
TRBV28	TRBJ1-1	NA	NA	TGTGCCAGCAGTTTTTGGGAGGAAGGCACTGAAGCTTTCTTT	CASSFWEEGTEAFF
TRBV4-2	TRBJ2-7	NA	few	TGTGCCAGCAGCCAAGGCATAGGGGGAGTCAGGGCCTACGAGCAGTACTTC	CASSQGIGGVRAYEQYF
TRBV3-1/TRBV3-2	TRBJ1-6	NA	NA	TGTGCCAGCAGCCAAGTACGTGTCACTTCAGGTTCACCCCTCCACTTT	CASSQVRVTSGSPLHF
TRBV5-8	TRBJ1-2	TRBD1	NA	TGTGCCAGCAGTAGGGACAGGGTCAACTATGGCTACACCTTC	CASSRDRVNYGYTF
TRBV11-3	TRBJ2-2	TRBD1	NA	TGTGCCAGCAGCCAAGGACAGGGAAACACCGGGGAGCTGTTTTTT	CASSQGQGNTGELFF
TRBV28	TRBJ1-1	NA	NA	TGTGCCAGCCGCCGACAAATGAACACTGAAGCTTTCTTT	CASRRQMNTEAFF
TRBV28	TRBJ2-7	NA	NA	TGTGCCAGCAGTTCTCCAGGGTACTACGAGCAGTACTTC	CASSSPGYYEQYF
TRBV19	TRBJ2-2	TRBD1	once	TGTGCCAGTAGAATCCAGACCGGGACAGGGGGGTCCGGGGAGCTGTTTTTT	CASRIQTGTGGSGELFF
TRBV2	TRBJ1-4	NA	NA	TGTGCCAGCACCCAAGACCGGGGAGGGGAAAAACTGTTTTTT	CASTQDRGGEKLFF
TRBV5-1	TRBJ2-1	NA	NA	TGCGCCAGCAGCTTGGCGTCCTTCTCCTCCTACAATGAGCAGTTCTTC	CASSLASFSSYNEQFF
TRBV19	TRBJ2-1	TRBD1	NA	TGTGCCAGTAGTGCCGCCGGGACAGCCTACAATGAGCAGTTCTTC	CASSAAGTAYNEQFF
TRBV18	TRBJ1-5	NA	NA	TGTGCCAGCTCACCAGGGGGCGATCAGCCCCAGCATTTT	CASSPGGDQPQHF
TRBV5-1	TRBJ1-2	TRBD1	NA	TGCGCCAGCAGCTTGGCAGGACAGGGGAACTATGGCTACACCTTC	CASSLAGQGNYGYTF
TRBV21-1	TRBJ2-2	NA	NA	TGTGCCAGCAGCAAAAGGGGCCCGGGTTCGAGGGAGGCGAACACCGGGGAGCTGTTTTTT	CASSKRGPGSREANTGELFF
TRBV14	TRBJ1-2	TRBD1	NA	TGTGCCAGCAGTCGACAGGGGACTCTTGGCTACACCTTC	CASSRQGTLGYTF
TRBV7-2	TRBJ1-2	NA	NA	TGTGCCAGCAGCCATTCTAACTATGGCTACACCTTC	CASSHSNYGYTF
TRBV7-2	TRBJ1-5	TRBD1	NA	TGTGCCAGCAGCTTAGGACAGGGACAACGACAGCCCCAGCATTTT	CASSLGQGQRQPQHF
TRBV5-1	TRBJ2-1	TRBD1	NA	TGCGCCAGCAGCTTGGTCCCGGGACAGGGTTATGAGCAGTTCTTC	CASSLVPGQGYEQFF
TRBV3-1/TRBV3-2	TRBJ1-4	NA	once	TGTGCCAGCAGCCAAGGGACGCGGGTTGAAAAACTGTTTTTT	CASSQGTRVEKLFF
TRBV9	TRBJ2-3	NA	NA	TGTGCCAGCAGCGTAGCCCCTCCGACTCCCGGGTACACAGATACGCAGTATTTT	CASSVAPPTPGYTDTQYF
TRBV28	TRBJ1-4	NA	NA	TGTGCCAGCAGTTTATGGGACAGTACTGAAAAACTGTTTTTT	CASSLWDSTEKLFF
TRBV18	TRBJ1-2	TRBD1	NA	TGTGCCAGCTCACAATGGACAGGGGGCTATGGCTACACCTTC	CASSQWTGGYGYTF
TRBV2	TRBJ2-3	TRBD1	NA	TGTGCCAGCAGTCAAACAGGGGGGTTCACAGATACGCAGTATTTT	CASSQTGGFTDTQYF
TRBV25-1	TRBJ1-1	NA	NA	TGTGCCAGCAGTGAAGACTACGGATGGGGAGCTTTCTTT	CASSEDYGWGAFF
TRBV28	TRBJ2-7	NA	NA	TGTGCCAGCTCCGGGAGTGGGGACGAGCAGTACTTC	CASSGSGDEQYF
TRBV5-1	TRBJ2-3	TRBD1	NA	TGCGCCAGCAGCCCACGGACAGGGGATGGGACAGATACGCAGTATTTT	CASSPRTGDGTDTQYF
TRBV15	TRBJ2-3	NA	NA	TGTGCCACCAGCAGAGGACAGGAGCACACAGATACGCAGTATTTT	CATSRGQEHTDTQYF
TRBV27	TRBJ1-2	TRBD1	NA	TGTGCCAGCAGTAATAGACAGGGAGTGAGGGGCTACACCTTC	CASSNRQGVRGYTF
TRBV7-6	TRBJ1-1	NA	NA	TGTGCCAGCAGCTTATTCGTGCAGGGGAGTAACACTGAAGCTTTCTTT	CASSLFVQGSNTEAFF
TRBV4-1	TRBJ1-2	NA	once	TGCGCCAGCAGCCAAGAAAATACTGGCTATGGCTACACCTTC	CASSQENTGYGYTF
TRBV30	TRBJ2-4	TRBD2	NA	TGTGCCTGGAGTCCGACCTTAGCGGGAGGGAACAACATTCAGTACTTC	CAWSPTLAGGNNIQYF
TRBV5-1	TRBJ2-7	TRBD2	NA	TGCGCCAGCAGCTTGGAAGGCGGGAGTCGCCTATTC	CASSLEGGSRLF
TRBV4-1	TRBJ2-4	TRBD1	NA	TGCGCCAGCAGCCAAGGACAGGGGGCTATAGACATTCAGTACTTC	CASSQGQGAIDIQYF
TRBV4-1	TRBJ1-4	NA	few	TGCGCCAGCAGCCAAGCCCCAGGGGAAACTAATGAAAAACTGTTTTTT	CASSQAPGETNEKLFF
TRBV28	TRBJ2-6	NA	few	TGTGCCAGCCAAACTGGGGCCAACGTCCTGACTTTC	CASQTGANVLTF
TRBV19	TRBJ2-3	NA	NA	TGTGCCAGTAGAAGGACAGCTGAAGATACGCAGTATTTT	CASRRTAEDTQYF
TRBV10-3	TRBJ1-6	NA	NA	TGTGCCATCCGGACAGTAGCTAATTCACCCCTCCACTTT	CAIRTVANSPLHF
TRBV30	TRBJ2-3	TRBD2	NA	TGTGCCAGTATGCGGGAGGACACAGATACGCAGTATTTT	CASMREDTDTQYF
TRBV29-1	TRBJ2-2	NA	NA	TGCAGCGTTGACCTTACAGCGAACACCGGGGAGCTGTTTTTT	CSVDLTANTGELFF
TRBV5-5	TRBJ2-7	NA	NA	TGTGCCAGCAGCTTGGCCACCTACGAGCAGTACTTC	CASSLATYEQYF
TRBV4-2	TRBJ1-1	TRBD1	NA	TGTGCCAGCAGCCAAGACAGGGGGCGCAGGGACACTGAAGCTTTCTTT	CASSQDRGRRDTEAFF
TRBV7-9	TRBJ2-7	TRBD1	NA	TGTGCCAGCAGCTTAGCTCCGGGACAGGGGGCCTACGAGCAGTACTTC	CASSLAPGQGAYEQYF
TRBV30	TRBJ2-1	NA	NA	TGTGCCTGGAGGTGGGCAGGCTCCTACAATGAGCAGTTCTTC	CAWRWAGSYNEQFF